One TCR beta chain is described in this entry. This CDR3 is also generated by other DNA sequences in the sample. The CDR3 runs to 13 residues. Trimming stripped 2 bases from V and 1 base from J, with 6 bases between. Per the germline V gene, CDR1 is MDHEN and CDR2 is SYDVKM. This sample is drawn from a study of cytomegalovirus exposure and HLA in healthy donors. This PCR relied on a set of 60 Vbeta primers and 13 Jbeta primers. Using immunoSEQ multiplex PCR, the repertoire was profiled, and TCRdb retains in-frame clones only, with some absent. Found here are around 150,000 clones, 68% of them singletons; the top ten hold about 2.5%.

The source material was PBMCs. The rearrangement uses TRBV28 and TRBJ2-7; possible D gene TRBD1, 5 bases. This TCR derives from a middle-aged woman in good health and CMV-seropositive. For the CDR3, the DNA is TGTGCCAGCAGTTTAGGACAATCCTACGAGCAGTACTTC. It is translated as CASSLGQSYEQYF.